This T cell receptor (beta chain) was retrieved from a study of siplizumab effects on memory and regulatory T cells. The data were produced by immunoSEQ multiplex PCR, yet TCRdb's version contains in-frame clones alone and is incomplete. The sample includes about 40,000 clones, 70% to 90% seen only once; the top ten take less than 0.25%. This CDR3 spans 20 amino acids. Germline V gene sequence: CDR1 SNHLY, CDR2 FYNNEI. V was shortened by 3 bases and J by 0 bases, with 26 bases between the two germline ends. This clone was seen once. The specimen sequenced was naive CD4+ T cells sorted from blood. The origin of this receptor is a human donor in good health. The chain carries TRBV2 and TRBJ1-2; unclear D gene. The CDR3 sequence: CASSEQPGMGGPYSNYGYTF. The DNA of the CDR3 is TGTGCCAGCAGTGAGCAACCGGGTATGGGCGGACCCTACTCTAACTATGGCTACACCTTC.